The rows below give T cell receptor beta chains drawn from one sample of a study of T-cell reconstitution after alpha-beta-depleted transplantation in children. TCRdb itself ran the PCR reads through MiXCR, one entry per CDR3 protein. The sample records about 870,000 distinct CDR3 sequences, roughly 16% being singletons. Material: PBMCs, mostly from graft donor cells, obtained 360 days after TCRalphabeta/CD19-depleted stem cell transplant. The source is a male patient between 5 and 17 years old who had a stem cell transplant for acute lymphoblastic leukemia, so the T cells may come from the graft donor. Each CDR3 is given with its conserved first and last residue. The D gene is left open where the match is weak. Not every row has a clone size; where given, it reads once, few, many or a size class.

J gene | D gene | V gene | CDR3 length | clone size | CDR3 protein | CDR3 DNA
TRBJ1-1 | NA | TRBV7-9 | 13 | few | CASSLGFNTEAFF | TGTGCCAGCAGCTTAGGTTTCAACACTGAAGCTTTCTTT
TRBJ2-1 | TRBD2 | TRBV29-1 | 14 | few | CSVVAGVGDGEQFF | TGCAGCGTTGTAGCGGGAGTAGGAGATGGGGAGCAGTTCTTC
TRBJ2-7 | TRBD2 | TRBV11-2 | 18 | NA | CASSWIGGGRLLIYEQYF | TGTGCCAGCAGCTGGATCGGGGGGGGCAGGCTCCTTATCTACGAGCAGTACTTC
TRBJ2-7 | NA | TRBV11-2 | 14 | few | CASSPWKDTYEQYF | TGTGCCAGCAGCCCATGGAAGGATACCTACGAGCAGTACTTC
TRBJ1-5 | NA | TRBV12-5 | 11 | many | CASGSNQPQHF | TGTGCTAGTGGTTCTAATCAGCCCCAGCATTTT
TRBJ2-2 | TRBD2 | TRBV5-6 | 17 | NA | CASSPGTSGDFHGELFF | TGTGCCAGCAGCCCGGGGACTAGCGGGGACTTTCACGGGGAGCTGTTTTTT
TRBJ2-5 | NA | TRBV5-1 | 13 | NA | CASSLDIQETQYF | TGCGCCAGCAGCTTGGACATCCAAGAGACCCAGTACTTC
TRBJ1-4 | TRBD1 | TRBV29-1 | 14 | NA | CSVAGGIGNEKLFF | TGCAGCGTTGCAGGGGGCATTGGTAATGAAAAACTGTTTTTT
TRBJ2-1 | TRBD2 | TRBV7-2 | 14 | few | CASRLSGRDREQFF | TGTGCCAGCAGGCTTAGCGGGAGGGACCGGGAGCAGTTCTTC
TRBJ1-2 | NA | TRBV2 | 14 | NA | CASNRDGGYYGYTF | TGTGCCAGCAACCGGGACGGTGGATACTATGGCTACACCTTC
TRBJ2-7 | NA | TRBV5-1 | 14 | few | CASRKGGISYEQYF | TGCGCCAGCAGAAAAGGCGGGATCTCCTACGAGCAGTACTTC
TRBJ2-7 | NA | TRBV28 | 13 | NA | CASSLQAYYEQYF | TGTGCCAGCAGTCTACAGGCGTACTACGAGCAGTACTTC
TRBJ2-7 | TRBD2 | TRBV6-2/TRBV6-3 | 18 | few | CASSYSREGPFVAYEQYF | TGTGCCAGCAGTTACTCACGGGAGGGCCCTTTCGTGGCTTACGAGCAGTACTTC
TRBJ1-1 | NA | TRBV10-3 | 13 | few | CAISLSVNTEAFF | TGTGCCATCTCGCTGTCAGTCAACACTGAAGCTTTCTTT
TRBJ2-4 | TRBD2 | TRBV27 | 11 | NA | CACGGGHIQYF | TGTGCCTGCGGCGGGGGACACATTCAGTACTTC
TRBJ2-1 | NA | TRBV5-1 | 15 | NA | CASSLGEAAYNEQFF | TGCGCCAGCAGCTTGGGTGAAGCCGCCTACAATGAGCAGTTCTTC
TRBJ2-5 | TRBD1 | TRBV6-5 | 16 | few | CASSYYMGRGQETQYF | TGTGCCAGCAGTTACTACATGGGCAGGGGGCAAGAGACCCAGTACTTC
TRBJ2-2 | NA | TRBV24-1 | 13 | NA | CATIAPNTGELFF | TGTGCCACCATTGCCCCGAACACCGGGGAGCTGTTTTTT
TRBJ2-1 | NA | TRBV27 | 18 | few | CASRNTTMMRLGYNEQFF | TGTGCCAGCAGAAACACAACAATGATGAGGCTCGGGTACAATGAGCAGTTCTTC
TRBJ2-7 | TRBD1 | TRBV6-1 | 15 | NA | CVSSRGSGQGYEQYF | TGTGTCAGCAGTAGGGGGTCGGGACAGGGATACGAGCAGTACTTC
TRBJ2-7 | NA | TRBV7-2 | 15 | NA | CASSSQRSLVDEQYF | TGTGCCAGCAGCTCTCAGAGGTCCCTTGTTGACGAGCAGTACTTC
TRBJ2-1 | NA | TRBV13 | 15 | NA | CASSSPKGTYNEQFF | TGTGCCAGCAGCTCGCCAAAAGGGACCTACAATGAGCAGTTCTTC
TRBJ2-1 | NA | TRBV27 | 12 | few | CASSLSPGEQFF | TGTGCCAGCAGTTTATCCCCCGGAGAGCAGTTCTTC
TRBJ2-7 | NA | TRBV20-1 | 16 | many | CSARGPGASGGDEQYF | TGCAGTGCTAGAGGGCCAGGGGCTAGCGGTGGTGACGAGCAGTACTTC
TRBJ2-4 | NA | TRBV11-2 | 19 | many | CASSLDSLGASNLKSIQYF | TGTGCCAGCAGCTTAGATTCCCTCGGAGCGTCCAACTTAAAAAGCATTCAGTACTTC
TRBJ2-1 | TRBD1 | TRBV29-1 | 14 | NA | CSEGTGISYNEQFF | TGCAGCGAGGGGACAGGGATCTCCTACAATGAGCAGTTCTTC
TRBJ2-7 | TRBD2 | TRBV12-3/TRBV12-4 | 11 | NA | CASGGGIKQYF | TGTGCCAGCGGGGGGGGGATCAAGCAGTACTTC
TRBJ2-1 | TRBD2 | TRBV6-5 | 15 | NA | CASSSGTSSFNEQFF | TGTGCCAGCAGTTCCGGGACTAGCAGTTTCAATGAGCAGTTCTTC
TRBJ1-1 | NA | TRBV7-9 | 15 | NA | CASSSITGRNTEAFF | TGTGCCAGCAGCTCGATCACAGGGCGGAACACTGAAGCTTTCTTT
TRBJ1-2 | TRBD1 | TRBV5-1 | 15 | NA | CASSLGQGVPYGYTF | TGCGCCAGCAGCTTGGGACAGGGGGTCCCCTATGGCTACACCTTC
TRBJ2-2 | NA | TRBV4-1 | 14 | NA | CASSPQEGAGELFF | TGCGCCAGCAGCCCCCAGGAAGGGGCCGGGGAGCTGTTTTTT
TRBJ2-1 | NA | TRBV7-9 | 15 | few | CASQYGPSSYNEQFF | TGTGCCAGCCAATATGGCCCCAGCTCCTACAATGAGCAGTTCTTC
TRBJ2-1 | TRBD2 | TRBV7-2 | 15 | few | CASSPSGGNYNEQFF | TGTGCCAGCAGCCCCAGCGGGGGAAACTACAATGAGCAGTTCTTC
TRBJ1-3 | NA | TRBV12-3/TRBV12-4 | 14 | NA | CASRVINSGNTIYF | TGTGCCAGCAGGGTAATAAACTCTGGAAACACCATATATTTT
TRBJ2-1 | TRBD2 | TRBV2 | 14 | few | CAAPLAGGFGEQFF | TGTGCCGCCCCACTAGCGGGAGGATTCGGTGAGCAGTTCTTC
TRBJ1-5 | TRBD1 | TRBV20-1 | 16 | NA | CSARETGGLRNQPQHF | TGCAGTGCTAGAGAAACAGGGGGCCTCAGAAATCAGCCCCAGCATTTT
TRBJ1-1 | NA | TRBV5-1 | 17 | NA | CASSLAKAIGGSTEAFF | TGCGCCAGCAGCTTGGCCAAGGCCATCGGGGGGAGCACTGAAGCTTTCTTT
TRBJ2-1 | TRBD2 | TRBV5-1 | 15 | few | CASSPIAGGPNEQFF | TGCGCCAGCAGCCCTATAGCGGGAGGACCCAATGAGCAGTTCTTC
TRBJ2-7 | TRBD2 | TRBV12-3/TRBV12-4 | 16 | NA | CASSFGISGRLCSLYF | TGTGCCAGCAGTTTTGGGATTAGCGGGAGACTCTGCTCGTTGTACTTC
TRBJ2-7 | TRBD2 | TRBV5-1 | 15 | many | CASSLVTSRSYEQYF | TGCGCCAGCAGCTTGGTGACTAGCCGCAGCTACGAGCAGTACTTC
TRBJ1-2 | NA | TRBV25-1 | 15 | NA | CASSDQAGANYGYTF | TGTGCCAGCAGTGATCAGGCAGGGGCGAACTATGGCTACACCTTC
TRBJ2-5 | TRBD2 | TRBV5-1 | 18 | few | CASSLDVLAGRAGETQYF | TGCGCCAGCAGCTTGGACGTGCTAGCGGGCCGAGCAGGCGAGACCCAGTACTTC
TRBJ2-1 | NA | TRBV6-2/TRBV6-3 | 15 | few | CASTRLASSYNEQFF | TGTGCCAGCACACGACTGGCATCTTCCTACAATGAGCAGTTCTTC
TRBJ2-7 | TRBD2 | TRBV28 | 14 | NA | CASSLGRAAYEQYF | TGTGCCAGCAGTTTAGGGAGGGCCGCCTACGAGCAGTACTTC
TRBJ2-7 | NA | TRBV12-3/TRBV12-4 | 14 | NA | CASSFSGGNGEQYF | TGTGCCAGCAGTTTCTCAGGGGGGAACGGCGAGCAGTACTTC
TRBJ2-1 | TRBD2 | TRBV13 | 16 | NA | CASSLPGLAGSQARFF | TGTGCCAGCAGCCTACCGGGACTAGCGGGGTCACAGGCTCGGTTCTTC
TRBJ2-7 | TRBD2 | TRBV3-1 | 15 | NA | CASSQSSGRAYEQYF | TGTGCCAGCAGCCAATCTAGCGGGAGGGCCTACGAGCAGTACTTC
TRBJ1-3 | NA | TRBV9 | 17 | few | CASSVGSGSGSGNTIYF | TGTGCCAGCAGCGTAGGGTCCGGTTCGGGCTCTGGAAACACCATATATTTT
TRBJ2-5 | NA | TRBV7-3 | 15 | NA | CASSLNGLFPETQYF | TGTGCCAGCAGCTTAAACGGGCTATTCCCGGAGACCCAGTACTTC
TRBJ2-1 | TRBD2 | TRBV12-3/TRBV12-4 | 16 | NA | CASRTPGLAGVNEQFF | TGTGCCAGCAGAACACCGGGACTAGCGGGAGTAAATGAGCAGTTCTTC
TRBJ2-7 | NA | TRBV15 | 16 | NA | CATSRDLWGIAYEQYF | TGTGCCACCAGCAGAGATCTGTGGGGTATCGCCTACGAGCAGTACTTC
TRBJ2-1 | NA | TRBV5-1 | 14 | NA | CASSSRLVDNEQFF | TGCGCCAGCAGCTCCCGACTAGTGGACAATGAGCAGTTCTTC